This T cell receptor (beta chain) was sequenced for a study of T cell responses to AZD1222 COVID-19 vaccine. The data were produced by immunoSEQ multiplex PCR, yet TCRdb's version contains in-frame clones alone and is incomplete. Counted here are about 150,000 clones, about 89% occurring once; the ten biggest clones make up approximately 5.1%. Germline V gene sequence: CDR1 SGHTA, CDR2 FQGTGA. V trimming: 8 bases; J trimming: 7 bases; junction bases outside the gene matches: 10. The length of the CDR3 is 15 residues. The sample in question was peripheral blood, obtained on day 0 of AZD1222 vaccination. V is TRBV7-3 and J is TRBJ2-2, with TRBD2 matching over 10 bases. This TCR was recovered from an adult in good health. CDR3 region: CASANLAGEIGELFF. DNA of the CDR3: TGTGCCAGCGCTAACCTAGCGGGAGAAATCGGGGAGCTGTTTTTT.